Presented here are 2 T cell receptor beta chains from one specimen sequenced in a study of T-cell memory formation after mild COVID-19. In TCRdb, the 5' RACE reads were re-called with MiXCR into one record per CDR3 protein. This table has about 320,000 distinct CDR3 sequences, 14% appearing once. Sample: PBMCs or a T cell subset sorted from them (not recorded which). All receptors come from a young man who had mild COVID-19 (a few samples of this study predate the infection). Cell type and time point are not known.

The table lists this clonotype with a few counts. In nucleotides, the CDR3 is TGTGCCAGCAGCTCTCGAACGAAGGGGGCGAACTATGGCTACACCTTC. It yields the protein CASSSRTKGANYGYTF. This chain uses TRBV7-6 with TRBJ1-2; 7 bases are a match to TRBD1. CDR1 and CDR2 (germline): SGHVS, FNYEAQ. The CDR3 loop spans 16 amino acids. The ends lost 4 bases at V and 2 bases at J; junction bases unmatched: 10.

This clonotype was found many times. V and J are TRBV5-1 and TRBJ2-4; TRBD2 matches at 11 bases. With V trimmed by 4 bases and J by 6 bases, 3 bases remained unmatched. Germline CDR1 SGHRS, CDR2 YFSETQ. CDR3 size: 14 residues. CDR3 sequence: CASSATSGGNIQYF. The DNA for the CDR3 is TGCGCCAGCAGCGCTACTAGCGGGGGAAACATTCAGTACTTC. Supplemented by reference TRBV5-1 and TRBJ2-4, the full variable domain reads KAGVTQTPRYLIKTRGQQVTLSCSPISGHRSVSWYQQTPGQGLQFLFEYFSETQRNKGNFPGRFSGRQFSNSRSEMNVSTLELGDSALYLCASSATSGGNIQYFGAGTRLSVL.